This TCR beta chain was recovered during a study of T cells in Graves' hyperthyroidism and ophthalmopathy. In the study overall: Peripheral blood was obtained at initial diagnosis, preceding any treatment.

It was at first hyperthyroidism diagnosis, before any ophthalmopathy symptoms, that the blood sample was taken. A 10 ml volume of fresh peripheral blood provided the PBMCs. This clonotype was seen a handful of times. The antigen remains undetermined. TCR beta CDR3 sequences were amplified from RNA transcripts. First-round RT-PCR of the TCR CDR3 relied on the HTBI primer set. TCRdb called the multiplex PCR reads again in MiXCR, with one record for every CDR3 protein. The sample carries 600,000 to 850,000 distinct CDR3 sequences, roughly a sixth recorded once. The study, taken as a whole, reports: Peripheral blood also featured most of the thyroid clonotypes expanded above 0.001.

CDR1 and CDR2 from the germline V gene are MNHEY and SVGEGT. The CDR3 totals 18 residues. V lost 2 bases and J lost 0; bases outside the gene matches: 9. The specimen was blood. The chain uses TRBV6-2 or TRBV6-3 and TRBJ2-2; 7 bases are shared with TRBD2. This clonotype originated in a woman in her fifties or sixties with Graves' hyperthyroidism that later progressed to Graves' ophthalmopathy. DNA for the CDR3: TGTGCCAGCAGTTACGTCCGGGGGGTTGGTACGAACACCGGGGAGCTGTTTTTT. This sequence encodes CASSYVRGVGTNTGELFF.